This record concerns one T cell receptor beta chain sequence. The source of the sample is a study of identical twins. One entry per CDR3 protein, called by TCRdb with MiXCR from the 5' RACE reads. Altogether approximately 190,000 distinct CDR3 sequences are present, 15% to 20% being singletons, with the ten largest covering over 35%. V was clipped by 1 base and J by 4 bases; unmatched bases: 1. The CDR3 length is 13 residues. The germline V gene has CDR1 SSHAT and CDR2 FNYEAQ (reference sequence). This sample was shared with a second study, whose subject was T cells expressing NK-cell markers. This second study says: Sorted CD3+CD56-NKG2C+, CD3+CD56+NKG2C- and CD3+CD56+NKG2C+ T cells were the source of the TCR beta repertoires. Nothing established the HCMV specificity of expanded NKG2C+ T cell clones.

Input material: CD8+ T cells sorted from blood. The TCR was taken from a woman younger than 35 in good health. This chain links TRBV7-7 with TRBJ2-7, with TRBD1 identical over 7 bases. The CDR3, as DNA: TGTGCCAGCAGCTTAGGGGACAGATACGAGCAGTACTTC. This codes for CASSLGDRYEQYF. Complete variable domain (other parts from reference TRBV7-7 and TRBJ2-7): GAGVSQSPRYKVTKRGQDVTLRCDPISSHATLYWYQQALGQGPEFLTYFNYEAQPDKSGLPSDRFSAERPEGSISTLTIQRTEQRDSAMYRCASSLGDRYEQYFGPGTRLTVT.